These 9 T cell receptor beta chains were all obtained from the same sample, sequenced in a study of blood T cells in healthy people across ages. The authors ran a second PCR of roughly 6 to 12 cycles using a sample-barcoded 5' primer and a J-beta primer mix. TCRdb fed the 5' RACE reads into MiXCR, producing one record per CDR3 protein. The data contain 540,000 or so distinct CDR3 sequences, 47% of them seen just once; the ten biggest clones take up just under 25%. The sample taken for sequencing was blood. The origin of the receptors is an elderly man in good health.

The chain employs TRBV2 and TRBJ2-1; D gene unclear. Between the trimmed V and J ends, which lost 1 base and 0 bases, there was a span of 7 bases. The CDR3 loop spans 15 amino acids. Germline-derived CDR1 and CDR2 are SNHLY and FYNNEI. The CDR3 nucleotides are TGTGCCAGCAGTGAAGGGCAGCTCTCCTACAATGAGCAGTTCTTC. This encodes CASSEGQLSYNEQFF.

The V call is TRBV10-3, the J call TRBJ2-3; D is unclear. The CDR3 is 14 amino acids. The germline CDR1 and CDR2 sequences are ENHRY and SYGVKD. V gave up 6 bases and J gave up 6 bases, with 16 bases separating them. The DNA for the CDR3 is TGTGCCATCAGAGACACTTTTAGTGGGGATACGCAGTATTTT. Translation: CAIRDTFSGDTQYF.

The chain carries TRBV11-2 and TRBJ2-1; D remains ambiguous. V was clipped by 8 bases and J by 7 bases, with 18 bases between them. The V gene's germline CDR1 is SGHAT and CDR2 FQNNGV. This CDR3 is built from 14 residues. CDR3 amino acids: CASGKRSGWNEQFF. CDR3 nucleotide sequence: TGTGCCAGCGGAAAAAGGTCAGGCTGGAATGAGCAGTTCTTC.

This clonotype was detected ten times or more. V gene TRBV6-5 combines with J gene TRBJ2-5; no firm D call. The CDR3 is made up of 14 amino acids. Germline V gene data show CDR1 as MNHEY and CDR2 as SVGAGI. The V and J ends lost 0 bases and 4 bases respectively, with 9 bases between them. CDR3 in amino acids: CASSYSRQGETQYF. DNA for the CDR3: TGTGCCAGCAGTTACTCGCGACAAGGAGAGACCCAGTACTTC.

V and J are TRBV5-5 and TRBJ2-3; 14 nucleotides agree with TRBD2. V shed 4 bases and J 5 bases; nucleotides not matched to a gene: 9. This CDR3 comprises 17 residues. Germline CDR1 reads SGHKS; CDR2 reads YYEKEE (reference sequence). The CDR3 nucleotides are TGTGCCAGCAGCCCGGGACTAGCGGGAGTTAATCAAGATACGCAGTATTTT. Protein: CASSPGLAGVNQDTQYF.

The chain uses TRBV20-1 and TRBJ2-7, with TRBD2 matching 7 bases. Looked up from germline, CDR1 is DFQATT and CDR2 is SNEGSKA (reference sequence). CDR3 length equals 12 residues. Trimming took 5 bases from V and 6 from J; bases not matched to a gene: 7. CDR3: CSASRDYSEQYF. The CDR3 nucleotides read TGCAGTGCTTCCCGGGACTATTCCGAGCAGTACTTC.

The rearrangement uses TRBV10-3 and TRBJ2-5, with 9 bases that match TRBD1. This CDR3 has 13 residues. V lost 6 bases to trimming and J lost 4 bases; unmatched junction nucleotides: 3. Germline CDR1 is ENHRY and CDR2 is SYGVKD. CDR3 nucleotide sequence: TGTGCCATCAGAACAGGGGGCCCAGAGACCCAGTACTTC. The encoded protein is CAIRTGGPETQYF.

CDR3 in DNA: TGTGCCAGCACCGGGAGGACAGGGAGGTACGAGCAGTACTTC. This encodes CASTGRTGRYEQYF. The chain employs TRBV28 and TRBJ2-4, with TRBD1 as a possible D gene (8 bases). The J call may be incorrect, as the DNA end agrees better with TRBJ2-7. This CDR3 spans 14 amino acids. CDR1 MDHEN and CDR2 SYDVKM come from the germline V gene.

The chain joins TRBV12-3 or TRBV12-4 to TRBJ2-2, with 11 bases fitting TRBD1. Losses at the gene ends were 7 bases for V and 3 bases for J; bases not matched to a gene: 4. This CDR3 contains 15 residues. The CDR3 loop reads CASIWTGGYTGELFF. CDR3 DNA sequence: TGTGCCAGCATCTGGACAGGGGGCTACACCGGGGAGCTGTTTTTT.